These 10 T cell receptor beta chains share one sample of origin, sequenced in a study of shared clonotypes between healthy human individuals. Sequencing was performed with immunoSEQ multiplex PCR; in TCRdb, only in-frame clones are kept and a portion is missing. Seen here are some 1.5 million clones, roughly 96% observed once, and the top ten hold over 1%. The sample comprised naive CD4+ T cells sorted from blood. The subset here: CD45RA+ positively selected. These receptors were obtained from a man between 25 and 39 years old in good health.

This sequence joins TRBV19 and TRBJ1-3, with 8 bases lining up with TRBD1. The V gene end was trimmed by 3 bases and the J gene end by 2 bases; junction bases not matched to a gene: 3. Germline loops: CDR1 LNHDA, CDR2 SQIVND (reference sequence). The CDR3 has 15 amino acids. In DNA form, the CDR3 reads TGTGCCAGTAGTATTCCACAGGGGGCTGGAAACACCATATATTTT. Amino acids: CASSIPQGAGNTIYF.

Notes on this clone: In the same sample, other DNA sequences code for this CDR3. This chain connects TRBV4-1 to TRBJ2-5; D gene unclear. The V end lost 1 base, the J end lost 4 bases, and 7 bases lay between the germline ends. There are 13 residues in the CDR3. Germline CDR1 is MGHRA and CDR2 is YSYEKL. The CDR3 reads CASSQGLLETQYF. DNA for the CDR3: TGCGCCAGCAGCCAAGGCCTACTAGAGACCCAGTACTTC.

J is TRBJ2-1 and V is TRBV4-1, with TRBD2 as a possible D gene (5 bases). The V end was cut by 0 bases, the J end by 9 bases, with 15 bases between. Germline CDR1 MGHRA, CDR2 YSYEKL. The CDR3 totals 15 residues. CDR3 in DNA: TGCGCCAGCAGCCAAGAGCGACTATTAGGGAGTGAGCAGTTCTTC. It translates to CASSQERLLGSEQFF.

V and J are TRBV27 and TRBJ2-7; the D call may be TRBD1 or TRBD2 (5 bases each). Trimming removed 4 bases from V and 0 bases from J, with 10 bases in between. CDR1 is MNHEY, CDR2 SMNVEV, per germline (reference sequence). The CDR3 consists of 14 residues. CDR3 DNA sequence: TGTGCCAGCAGTTGGGGGATGAGCTCCTACGAGCAGTACTTC. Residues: CASSWGMSSYEQYF.

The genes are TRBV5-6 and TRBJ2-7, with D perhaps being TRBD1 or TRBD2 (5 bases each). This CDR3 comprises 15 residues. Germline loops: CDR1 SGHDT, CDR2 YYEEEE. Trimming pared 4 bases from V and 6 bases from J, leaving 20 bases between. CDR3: CASSRLGRAPGEQYF. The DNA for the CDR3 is TGTGCCAGCAGCCGATTGGGGCGGGCCCCCGGCGAGCAGTACTTC.

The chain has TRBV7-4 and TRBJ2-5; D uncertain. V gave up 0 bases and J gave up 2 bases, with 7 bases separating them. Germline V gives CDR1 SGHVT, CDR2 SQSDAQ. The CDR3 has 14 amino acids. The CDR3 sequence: CASSLAWRQETQYF. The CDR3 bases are TGTGCCAGCAGCTTAGCTTGGAGACAAGAGACCCAGTACTTC.

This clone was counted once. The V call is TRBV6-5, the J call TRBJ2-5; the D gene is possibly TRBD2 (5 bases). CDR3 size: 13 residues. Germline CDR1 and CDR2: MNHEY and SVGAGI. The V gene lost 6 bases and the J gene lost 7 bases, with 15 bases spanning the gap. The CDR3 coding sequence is TGTGCCAGCAGCTTAGGACTGGCGGGGACCCAGTACTTC. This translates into CASSLGLAGTQYF.

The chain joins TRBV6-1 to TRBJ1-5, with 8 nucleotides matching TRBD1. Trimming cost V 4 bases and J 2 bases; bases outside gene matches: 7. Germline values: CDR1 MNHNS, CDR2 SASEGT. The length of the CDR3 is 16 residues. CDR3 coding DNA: TGTGCCAGCAGTGCCGGACAGGGTATAGGCAATCAGCCCCAGCATTTT. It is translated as CASSAGQGIGNQPQHF.

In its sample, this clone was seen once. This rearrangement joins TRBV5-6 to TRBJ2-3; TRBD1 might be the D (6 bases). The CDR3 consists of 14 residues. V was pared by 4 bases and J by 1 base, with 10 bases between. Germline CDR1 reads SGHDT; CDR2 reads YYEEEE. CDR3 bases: TGTGCCAGCAGCACAGACAGGCGCACAGATACGCAGTATTTT. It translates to CASSTDRRTDTQYF.

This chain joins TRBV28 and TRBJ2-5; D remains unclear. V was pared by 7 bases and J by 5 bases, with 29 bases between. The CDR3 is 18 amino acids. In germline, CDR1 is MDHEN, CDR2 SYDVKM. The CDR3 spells CASTYFSANGIWRETQYF. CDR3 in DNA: TGTGCCAGCACGTATTTTTCGGCGAATGGAATTTGGCGGGAGACCCAGTACTTC.